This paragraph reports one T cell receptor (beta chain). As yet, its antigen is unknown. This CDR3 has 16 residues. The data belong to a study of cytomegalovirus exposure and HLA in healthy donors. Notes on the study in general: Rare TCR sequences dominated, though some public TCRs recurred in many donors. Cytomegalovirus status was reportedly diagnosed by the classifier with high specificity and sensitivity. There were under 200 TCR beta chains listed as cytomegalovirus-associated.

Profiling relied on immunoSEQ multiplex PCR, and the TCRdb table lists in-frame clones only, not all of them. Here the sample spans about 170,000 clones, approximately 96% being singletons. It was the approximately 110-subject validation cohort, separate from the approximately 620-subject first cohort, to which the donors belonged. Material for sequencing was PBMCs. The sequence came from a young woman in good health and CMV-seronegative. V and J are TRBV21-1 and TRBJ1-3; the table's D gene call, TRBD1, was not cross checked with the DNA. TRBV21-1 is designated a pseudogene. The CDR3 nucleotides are TGTGCCAGCAGCAAAGCGAGCAGGGGCTATGGAAACACCATATATTTT. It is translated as CASSKASRGYGNTIYF.